The following is a TCR beta chain sequence with its context. As yet, its antigen is unknown. This entry is derived from a study of cytomegalovirus exposure and HLA in healthy donors. Study-wide points: A later analysis showed that HLA-associated TCR beta chains had undergone more clonal expansion than equally common others.

Use of 60 Vbeta and 13 Jbeta primers characterized the PCR. Profiled with immunoSEQ multiplex PCR; TCRdb holds only in-frame clones, not every one. The sample features about 110,000 clones, with 6.8% in its top ten. Sequencing was carried out using PBMCs. The sequence came from a man aged 35 to 55 in good health and CMV-seropositive.

The CDR3 is CASSQVFGQLGNQPQHF. CDR3 DNA sequence: TGCGCCAGCAGCCAAGTTTTTGGACAGTTGGGGAATCAGCCCCAGCATTTT. The genes are TRBV4-1 and TRBJ1-5; possibly TRBD1 for D (6 bases). This CDR3 is 17 amino acids long. From germline, CDR1 is MGHRA and CDR2 YSYEKL. V was pared by 1 base and J by 4 bases, with 17 bases between.